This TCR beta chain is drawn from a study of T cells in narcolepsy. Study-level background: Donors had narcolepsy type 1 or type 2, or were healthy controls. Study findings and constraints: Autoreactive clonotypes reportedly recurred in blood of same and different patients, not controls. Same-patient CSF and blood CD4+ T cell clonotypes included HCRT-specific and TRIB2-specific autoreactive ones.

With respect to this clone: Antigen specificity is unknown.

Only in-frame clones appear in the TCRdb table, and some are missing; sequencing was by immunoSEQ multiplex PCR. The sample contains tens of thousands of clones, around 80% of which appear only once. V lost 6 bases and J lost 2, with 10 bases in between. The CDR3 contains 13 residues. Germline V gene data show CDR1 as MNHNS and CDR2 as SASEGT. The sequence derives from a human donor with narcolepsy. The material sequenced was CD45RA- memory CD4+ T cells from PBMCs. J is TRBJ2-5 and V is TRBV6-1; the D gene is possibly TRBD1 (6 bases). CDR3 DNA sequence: TGTGCCAGCAGAAGACAGGCTCAAGAGACCCAGTACTTC. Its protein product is CASRRQAQETQYF.